What follows describes a single T cell receptor (beta chain). Its antigen is not known. TCRdb's table, derived via immunoSEQ multiplex PCR, lists solely in-frame clones and lacks some. The sample holds about 70,000 clones, nearly 90% seen once. This specimen comes from a study of graft-versus-host responses after intestinal transplantation. Study at large: Those transplanted obtained multivisceral, liver-intestinal, or isolated intestinal grafts. Every one of the recipients received anti-thymocyte globulin induction and afterwards took tacrolimus and steroids for 3 to 4 years. Study results and limitations: Declining HvG levels early post-transplant were linked to peak circulating GvH clone levels. GvH clones were identified in recipient marrow, with some first appearing in ileum or blood.

The V and J ends lost 6 bases and 8 bases respectively, with 11 bases between them. The germline gives CDR1 SNHLY, CDR2 FYNNEI. This CDR3 contains 11 residues. Specimen: unstimulated CD8+ T cells sorted from spleen or lymph node cells, collected before transplant. The receptor was isolated from a human donor who was the organ donor for an intestinal transplant. The chain employs TRBV2 and TRBJ2-7; D ambiguous. CDR3 coding DNA: TGTGCCAGCAGCCCCAGGTTGCAGCAGTACGTC. It encodes CASSPRLQQYV.